This T cell receptor beta chain was profiled in a study of blood T cell repertoires in COVID-19. About the study: The United States, Italy and Spain were the sources of the acute and convalescent COVID-19 samples. T cells, B-cell-depleted T cells, or PBMCs provided the cDNA or gDNA that served as material.

This clone was detected once. Germline CDR1 is MNHEY and CDR2 is SVGEGT. V lost 2 bases, J lost 3 bases, and 5 bases lay in between. The CDR3 length is 12 residues. Method: immunoSEQ multiplex PCR; TCRdb's copy keeps in-frame clones and lacks some. Of just over 95,000 clones detected, roughly four fifths appear once; the ten largest clones hold 4.1%. The receptor was isolated from a man aged 55 to 70 with acute or convalescent COVID-19. This chain uses TRBV6-2 or TRBV6-3 with TRBJ2-7; D might be TRBD2 (5 bases). The sequenced sample was peripheral blood. This CDR3 reads CASSYRGYEQYV. CDR3 nucleotide sequence: TGTGCCAGCAGTTACCGGGGCTACGAGCAGTACGTC.